These 7 T cell receptor beta chains share one sample of origin, sequenced in a study of radiotherapy plus CTLA-4 blockade in lung cancer. TCRdb keeps only in-frame clones here, not all; method: immunoSEQ multiplex PCR. The sample shows fewer than 35,000 clones, around 75% of them seen only once. Specimen: peripheral blood, collected from a patient treated with radiotherapy plus ipilimumab. The receptors here all came from a human donor with non-small cell lung cancer that progressed on radiotherapy plus ipilimumab.

The V gene is TRBV6-5, the J gene TRBJ2-2; D unresolved. CDR3 length equals 15 residues. The germline V and J ends were trimmed by 0 bases and 0 bases, with 5 bases remaining between them. CDR1 is MNHEY and CDR2 is SVGAGI in the germline V gene. The CDR3 reads CASSYSRANTGELFF. The CDR3 DNA follows: TGTGCCAGCAGTTACTCGAGAGCGAACACCGGGGAGCTGTTTTTT.

In its sample, this clone was seen a few times. V gene TRBV11-2 combines with J gene TRBJ2-7, with no clear D. This CDR3 is built from 15 residues. Germline-derived CDR1 and CDR2 are SGHAT and FQNNGV. Trimming pared 4 bases from V and 2 bases from J, leaving 15 bases between. This CDR3 is CASSSYTGSTYEQYF. Here the CDR3 DNA reads TGTGCCAGCAGCTCCTACACCGGGTCTACCTACGAGCAGTACTTC.

The chain joins TRBV10-1 to TRBJ2-2, with TRBD1 matching over 7 bases. This CDR3 comprises 16 residues. Per the germline V gene, CDR1 is WNHNN and CDR2 is SYGVQD (reference sequence). The junction had 9 bases not matched to a gene; V was cut back by 2 bases and J by 6 bases. The CDR3 nucleotides read TGCGCCAGCAGTGAGCGACAGGGAAGTGGTGCCGGGGAGCTGTTTTTT. Protein sequence: CASSERQGSGAGELFF.

This chain links TRBV27 with TRBJ2-7, with D perhaps matching TRBD2 (5 bases). Trimming stripped 2 bases from V and 2 bases from J, with 7 bases between. Germline CDR1 reads MNHEY; CDR2 reads SMNVEV (reference sequence). The CDR3 spans 13 residues. The CDR3 loop reads CASSLEGTYEQYF. In DNA, the CDR3 is TGTGCCAGCAGTTTAGAGGGAACCTACGAGCAGTACTTC.

This clone was observed a handful of times. The rearrangement links TRBV28 to TRBJ1-6; D gene unclear. Germline CDR1 MDHEN, CDR2 SYDVKM. Trimming took off 5 bases at V and 7 bases at J, with 15 bases between the two ends. The length of the CDR3 is 15 residues. The CDR3 region has the DNA TGTGCCAGCAGTCCGTCGCGGGAGACCAATTCACCCCTCCACTTT. Protein sequence: CASSPSRETNSPLHF.

The chain combines TRBV7-8 with TRBJ2-1, with 10 bases lining up with TRBD2. Looked up from germline, CDR1 is SGHVS and CDR2 is FQNEAQ. Trimming at V came to 3 bases and at J to 7 bases, leaving 6 bases not matched to a gene. CDR3 length: 15 amino acids. The CDR3 spells CASSFPSGSRNEQFF. Here the CDR3 DNA reads TGTGCCAGCAGCTTTCCTAGCGGGAGTAGGAATGAGCAGTTCTTC.

As DNA, the CDR3 is TGCGCCAGCAGCCAAAAAGGGGGGGCTACAGGCACCGGGGAGCTGTTTTTT. Its translation: CASSQKGGATGTGELFF. This chain uses TRBV4-1 with TRBJ2-2; D possibly corresponds to TRBD2 (7 bases). Trimming removed 2 bases from V and 4 bases from J, with 17 bases in between. This CDR3 spans 17 amino acids. Germline V gene lookup returns CDR1 MGHRA and CDR2 YSYEKL.